This T cell receptor beta chain was identified in a study of cytomegalovirus exposure and HLA in healthy donors. Primers for the PCR totalled 60 Vbeta and 13 Jbeta. Data came from immunoSEQ multiplex PCR; TCRdb stores just in-frame clones and leaves some out. In the table there are over 85,000 clones, roughly four fifths of which are singletons. Material: PBMCs. The sequence came from a man in his forties in good health and CMV-seropositive.

The CDR3: CASMGTNKNIQYF. CDR3 sequence (DNA): TGTGCCAGCATGGGCACGAACAAAAACATTCAGTACTTC. This rearrangement joins TRBV11-1 to TRBJ2-4; D gene ambiguous. The CDR3 spans 13 residues. Trimming stripped 7 bases from V and 3 bases from J, with 10 bases between. Per the germline V gene, CDR1 is SGHAT and CDR2 is FQDESV (reference sequence).